This T cell receptor (beta chain) was captured by sequencing in a study of regulatory T cells in long-lasting Graves disease. Study-level findings and limits: TCR diversity in persistent Graves' patients was below that of newly diagnosed ones. Patients with persistent disease showed a bias toward TRBV28, TRBJ1-2 and TRBJ2-5.

At least ten counts were recorded for this clonotype. No antigen is known for it. Time point: newly diagnosed GD, antithyroid drugs for less than 3 months. The TCR library was made from RNA extracted from PBMCs. Arm-PCR of CDR3 regions with iRepertoire HTBI primers generated TCR beta libraries. TCRdb analysed the multiplex PCR reads with MiXCR anew, one entry per CDR3 protein. The profile shows some 490,000 distinct CDR3 sequences, around 12% of them singletons. Trimming removed 6 bases from V and 4 bases from J, with 19 bases in between. Germline lookup yields CDR1 DFQATT and CDR2 SNEGSKA (reference sequence). This CDR3 comprises 14 residues. The sample was also reused in another study, on T cells in Graves' hyperthyroidism and ophthalmopathy. From that second work: Blood also carried most thyroid clonotypes expanded above 0.001.

Source: peripheral blood mononuclear cells (PBMCs), taken at new diagnosis, from a patient treated with antithyroid drugs. This receptor was obtained from a woman aged 25 to 39 with Graves disease. This chain uses TRBV20-1 with TRBJ2-7, with D possibly being TRBD1 (5 bases). The CDR3 is CSAIQGVGRYEQYF. Written as DNA, the CDR3 is TGCAGTGCCATCCAAGGGGTCGGGCGATACGAGCAGTACTTC.